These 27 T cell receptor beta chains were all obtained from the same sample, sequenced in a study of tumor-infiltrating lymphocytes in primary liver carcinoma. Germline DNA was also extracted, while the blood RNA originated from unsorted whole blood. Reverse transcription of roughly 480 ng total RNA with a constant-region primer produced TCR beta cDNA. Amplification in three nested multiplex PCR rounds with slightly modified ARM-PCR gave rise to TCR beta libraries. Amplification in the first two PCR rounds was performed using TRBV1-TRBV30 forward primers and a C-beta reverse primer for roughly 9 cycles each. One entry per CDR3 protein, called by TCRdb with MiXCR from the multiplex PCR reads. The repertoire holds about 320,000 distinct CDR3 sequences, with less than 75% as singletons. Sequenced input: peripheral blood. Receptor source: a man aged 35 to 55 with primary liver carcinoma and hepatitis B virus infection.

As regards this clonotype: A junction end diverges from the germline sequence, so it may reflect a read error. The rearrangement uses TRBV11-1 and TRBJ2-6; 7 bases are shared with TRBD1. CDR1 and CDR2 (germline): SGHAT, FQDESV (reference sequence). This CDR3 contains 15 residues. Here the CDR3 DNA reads TGTGCCAGTAGCCGACAGGGTGTTGGGGCCAGCGTCCTGACTTTC. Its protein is CASSRQGVGASVLTF.

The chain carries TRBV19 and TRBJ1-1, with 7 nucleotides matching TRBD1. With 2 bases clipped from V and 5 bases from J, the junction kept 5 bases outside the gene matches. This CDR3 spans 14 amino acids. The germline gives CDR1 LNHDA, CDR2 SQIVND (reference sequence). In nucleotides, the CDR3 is TGTGCCAGTAGTATACCTCAGGGGGGGACTGAAGCTTTCTTT. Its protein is CASSIPQGGTEAFF. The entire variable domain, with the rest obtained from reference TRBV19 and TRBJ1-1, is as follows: DGGITQSPKYLFRKEGQNVTLSCEQNLNHDAMYWYRQDPGQGLRLIYYSQIVNDFQKGDIAEGYSVSREKKESFPLTVTSAQKNPTAFYLCASSIPQGGTEAFFGQGTRLTVV.

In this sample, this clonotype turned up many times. The CDR3 region has the DNA TGTGCCAGCAGACCTGGCGGCACCGGGGAGCTGTTTTTT. It specifies CASRPGGTGELFF. V is TRBV6-1 and J is TRBJ2-2, with D uncertain. Trimming cost V 6 bases and J 4 bases, with 9 bases left between them. Germline V lookup: CDR1 MNHNS, CDR2 SASEGT. CDR3 length equals 13 residues.

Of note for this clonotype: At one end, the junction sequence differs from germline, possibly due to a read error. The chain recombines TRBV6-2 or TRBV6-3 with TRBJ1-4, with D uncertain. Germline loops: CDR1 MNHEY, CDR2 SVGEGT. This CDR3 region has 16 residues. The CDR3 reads CASSYWRLSTNERLFF. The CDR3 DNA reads TGTGCCAGCAGTTATTGGAGACTCTCAACTAATGAAAGACTGTTTTTT.

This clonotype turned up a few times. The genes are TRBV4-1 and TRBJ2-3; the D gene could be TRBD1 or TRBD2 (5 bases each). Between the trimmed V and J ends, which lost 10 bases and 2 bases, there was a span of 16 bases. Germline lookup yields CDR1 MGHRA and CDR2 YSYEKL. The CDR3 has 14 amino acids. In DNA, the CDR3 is TGCGCCACCGCCGGGACGGAAATCACAGATACGCAGTATTTT. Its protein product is CATAGTEITDTQYF.

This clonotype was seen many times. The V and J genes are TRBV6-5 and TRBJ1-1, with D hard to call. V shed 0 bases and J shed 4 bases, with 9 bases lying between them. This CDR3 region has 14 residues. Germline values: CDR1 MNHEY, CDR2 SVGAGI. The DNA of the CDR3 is TGTGCCAGCAGTTACTCGGGTGCAAGCACTGAAGCTTTCTTT. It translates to CASSYSGASTEAFF.

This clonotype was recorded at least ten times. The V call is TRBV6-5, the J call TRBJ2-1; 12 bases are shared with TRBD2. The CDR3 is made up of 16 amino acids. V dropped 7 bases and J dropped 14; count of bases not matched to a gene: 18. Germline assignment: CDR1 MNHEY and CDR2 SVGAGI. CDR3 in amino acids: CASNTGLAGSSVMEFF. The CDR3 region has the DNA TGTGCCAGCAATACCGGACTAGCGGGATCCTCGGTGATGGAGTTCTTC.

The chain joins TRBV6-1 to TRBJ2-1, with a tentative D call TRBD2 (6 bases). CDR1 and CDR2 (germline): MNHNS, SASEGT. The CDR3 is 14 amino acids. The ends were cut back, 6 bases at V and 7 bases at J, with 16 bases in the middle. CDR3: CASSPSVSGNEQFF. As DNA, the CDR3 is TGTGCCAGCAGCCCTAGCGTGAGTGGTAATGAGCAGTTCTTC.

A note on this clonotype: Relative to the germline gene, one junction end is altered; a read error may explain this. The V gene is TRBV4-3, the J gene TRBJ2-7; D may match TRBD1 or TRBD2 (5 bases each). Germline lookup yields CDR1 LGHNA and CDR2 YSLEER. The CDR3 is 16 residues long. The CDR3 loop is CANSLGTHLSSYEQYF. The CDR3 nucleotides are TGCGCCAACAGCCTAGGGACCCATCTTAGCTCCTACGAGCAGTACTTC.

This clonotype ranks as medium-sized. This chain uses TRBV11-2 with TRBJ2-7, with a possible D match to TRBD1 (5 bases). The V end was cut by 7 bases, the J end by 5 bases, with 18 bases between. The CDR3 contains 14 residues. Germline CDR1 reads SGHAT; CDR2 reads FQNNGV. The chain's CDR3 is CASIPRAMGNEQYF. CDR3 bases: TGTGCCAGCATCCCCAGGGCCATGGGGAACGAGCAGTACTTC.

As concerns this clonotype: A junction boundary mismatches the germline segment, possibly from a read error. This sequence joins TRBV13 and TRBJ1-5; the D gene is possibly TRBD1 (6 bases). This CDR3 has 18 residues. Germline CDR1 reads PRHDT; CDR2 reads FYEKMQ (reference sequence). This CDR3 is CASSSRSPTGLFNQSQHF. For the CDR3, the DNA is TGTGCCAGCAGCTCCCGAAGCCCCACAGGGCTTTTCAATCAGTCCCAGCATTTT.

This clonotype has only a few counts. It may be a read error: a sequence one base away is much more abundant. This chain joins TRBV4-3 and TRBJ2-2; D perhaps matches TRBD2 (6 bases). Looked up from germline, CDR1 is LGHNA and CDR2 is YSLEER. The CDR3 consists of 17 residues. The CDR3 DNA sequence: TGCGCCAGCAGCCAAGAGGCCGCTAGCGAGCACGCCGGGGAGCTGCTTTTT. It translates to CASSQEAASEHAGELLF.

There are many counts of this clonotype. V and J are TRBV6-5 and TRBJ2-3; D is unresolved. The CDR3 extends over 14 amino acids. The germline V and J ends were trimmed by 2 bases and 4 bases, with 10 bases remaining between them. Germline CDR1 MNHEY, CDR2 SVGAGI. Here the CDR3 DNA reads TGTGCCAGCAGTTACCCTGCTTCTCCAGATACGCAGTATTTT. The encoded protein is CASSYPASPDTQYF.

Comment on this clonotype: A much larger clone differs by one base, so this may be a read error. The DNA of the CDR3 is TGTGCCAGCAGTGGCGGGACAGCGAACTGTGGCTACACCTTC. This codes for CASSGGTANCGYTF. V is TRBV6-1 and J is TRBJ1-2, with TRBD1 matching 7 bases. The CDR3 extends over 14 amino acids. CDR1 MNHNS and CDR2 SASEGT come from the germline V gene.

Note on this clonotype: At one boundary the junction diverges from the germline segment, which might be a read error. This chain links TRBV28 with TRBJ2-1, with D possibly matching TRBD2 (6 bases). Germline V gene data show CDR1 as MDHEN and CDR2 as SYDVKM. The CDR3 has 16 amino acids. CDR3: CAISLVRRVYYNEQFF. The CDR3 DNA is TGTGCCATCAGTTTGGTGAGGAGGGTCTATTACAATGAGCAGTTCTTC.

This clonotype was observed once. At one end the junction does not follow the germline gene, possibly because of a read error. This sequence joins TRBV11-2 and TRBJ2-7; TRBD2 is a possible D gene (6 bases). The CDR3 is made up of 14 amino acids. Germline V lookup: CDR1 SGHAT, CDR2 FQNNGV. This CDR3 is CARSFSGRRYEQYF. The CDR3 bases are TGTGCCAGGAGCTTTAGCGGCAGAAGGTACGAGCAGTATTTC. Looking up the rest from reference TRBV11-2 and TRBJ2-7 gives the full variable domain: EAGVAQSPRYKIIEKRQSVAFWCNPISGHATLYWYQQILGQGPKLLIQFQNNGVVDDSQLPKDRFSAERLKGVDSTLKIQPAKLEDSAVYLCARSFSGRRYEQYFGPGTRLTVT.

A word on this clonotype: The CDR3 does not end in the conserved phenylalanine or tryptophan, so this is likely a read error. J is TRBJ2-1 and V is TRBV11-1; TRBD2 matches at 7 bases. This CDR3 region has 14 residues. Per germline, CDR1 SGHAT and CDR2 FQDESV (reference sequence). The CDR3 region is CASSLVGRVNKQFL. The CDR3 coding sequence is TGTGCAAGCAGCTTAGTAGGGAGGGTCAATAAGCAGTTCCTC.

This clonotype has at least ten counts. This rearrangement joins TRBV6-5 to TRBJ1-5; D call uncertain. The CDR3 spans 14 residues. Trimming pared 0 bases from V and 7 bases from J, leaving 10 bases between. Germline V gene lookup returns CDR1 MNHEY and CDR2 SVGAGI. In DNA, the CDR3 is TGTGCCAGCAGTTACTCCGGGGTCCGGCAGCCCCAGCATTTT. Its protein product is CASSYSGVRQPQHF.

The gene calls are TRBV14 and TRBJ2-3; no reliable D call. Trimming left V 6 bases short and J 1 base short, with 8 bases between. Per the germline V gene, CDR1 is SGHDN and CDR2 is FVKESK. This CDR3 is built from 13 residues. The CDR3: CASSPFGTDTQYF. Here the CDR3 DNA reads TGTGCCAGCAGTCCGTTCGGCACAGATACGCAGTATTTT.

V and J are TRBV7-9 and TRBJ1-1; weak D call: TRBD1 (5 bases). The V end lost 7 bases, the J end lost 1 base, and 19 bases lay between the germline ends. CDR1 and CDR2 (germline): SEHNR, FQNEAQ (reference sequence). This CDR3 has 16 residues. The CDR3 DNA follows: TGTGCCAGCAACTCGCCCGTGACAGCTAAGAACACTGAAGCTTTCTTT. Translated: CASNSPVTAKNTEAFF.

As DNA, the CDR3 is TGTGCCAGCAGCTTGAGATATACGCAGTATTTT. Translating it yields CASSLRYTQYF. The chain joins TRBV11-2 to TRBJ2-3; D is undetermined. The CDR3 is made up of 11 amino acids. The ends were cut back, 3 bases at V and 7 bases at J, with 5 bases in the middle. CDR1 SGHAT and CDR2 FQNNGV come from the germline V gene.

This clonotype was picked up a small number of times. The CDR3 spells CAWSGGGGSGANVLTF. For the CDR3, the DNA is TGTGCCTGGAGTGGGGGTGGGGGCTCTGGGGCCAACGTCCTGACTTTC. This chain joins TRBV30 and TRBJ2-6, with D perhaps TRBD1 or TRBD2 (5 bases each). V lost 1 base, J lost 0 bases, and 10 bases lay in between. CDR1 and CDR2 (germline): GTSNPN, SVGIG (reference sequence). The CDR3 is 16 amino acids.

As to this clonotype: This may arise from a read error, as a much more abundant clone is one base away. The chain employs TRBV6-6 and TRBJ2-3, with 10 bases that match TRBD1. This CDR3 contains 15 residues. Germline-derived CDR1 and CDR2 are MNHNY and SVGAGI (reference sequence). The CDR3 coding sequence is TGTGCCAGCATTAACCGGGACAGGGGCACAGCTACGCAGTATTTT. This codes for CASINRDRGTATQYF.

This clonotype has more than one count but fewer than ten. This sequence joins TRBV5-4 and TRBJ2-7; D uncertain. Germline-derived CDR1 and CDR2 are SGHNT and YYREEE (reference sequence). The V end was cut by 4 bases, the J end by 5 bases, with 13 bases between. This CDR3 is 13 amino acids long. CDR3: CASSLQGRNEQYF. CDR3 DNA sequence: TGTGCCAGCAGCCTTCAAGGGCGGAACGAGCAGTACTTC.

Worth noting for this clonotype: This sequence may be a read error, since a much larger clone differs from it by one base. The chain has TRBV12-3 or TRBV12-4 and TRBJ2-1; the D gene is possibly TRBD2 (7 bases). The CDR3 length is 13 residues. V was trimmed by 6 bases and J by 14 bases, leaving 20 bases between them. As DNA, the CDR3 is TGTGCCAGCAGCAGGGAGGGGGGATCAGATAAGTTCTTC. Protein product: CASSREGGSDKFF.

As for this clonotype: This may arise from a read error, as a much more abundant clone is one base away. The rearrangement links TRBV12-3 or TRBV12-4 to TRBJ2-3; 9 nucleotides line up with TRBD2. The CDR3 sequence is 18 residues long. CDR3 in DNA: TGTGCCAGCAGTTTAAAACTAGCGGGTTTTTCTAGCACAGGTACGCAGTATTTT. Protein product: CASSLKLAGFSSTGTQYF.

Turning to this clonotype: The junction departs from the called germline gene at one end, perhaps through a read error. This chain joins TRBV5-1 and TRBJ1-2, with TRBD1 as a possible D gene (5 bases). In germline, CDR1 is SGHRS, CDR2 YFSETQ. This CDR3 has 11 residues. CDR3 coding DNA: TGCGCCAGCATAGACAGCTATGGATACACCTTC. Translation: CASIDSYGYTF.